This TCR beta chain was observed in a study of molecular identifiers for immune sequencing clone quantification. TCRdb passed the PCR reads through MiXCR, listing each CDR3 protein once. This sample has under 800,000 distinct CDR3 sequences, with about 25% found just once. Source material for naive CD8 libraries was roughly 18,000 to 1,000,000 sorted cells, with 10%, 30% or 50% RNA. This clonotype was detected only a few times. CDR3 length equals 17 residues. CDR1 and CDR2 (germline): SGHAT, FQNNGV. V was pared by 1 base and J by 1 base, with 6 bases of the junction left unmatched. Material for sequencing was naive CD8+ T cells from blood, with Jurkat cell RNA spiked in. As for subset: FACS-sorted CD8+CD4-CCR7+CD45RA+ naive T cells. The genes are TRBV11-2 and TRBJ2-5, with 10 bases identical to TRBD2. The TCR sequence derives from a human donor in good health. Some libraries in this study had Jurkat cell RNA spiked in. The CDR3 bases are TGTGCCAGCAGCTTAGGGCTAGCGGGGGTTTTCCAAGAGACCCAGTACTTC. Encoded protein: CASSLGLAGVFQETQYF.